These 14 T cell receptor beta chains share one sample of origin, sequenced in a study of shared clonotypes between healthy human individuals. Some clones are missing from TCRdb's copy, which holds only in-frame ones; the method was immunoSEQ multiplex PCR. This sample has nearly 1 million clones, with over 60% found just once. Material for sequencing was memory CD4+ T cells sorted from blood. Subset described: CD45RA-negative fraction. The receptors stem from a man in his late teens or twenties in good health.

This clone was picked up many times. This chain links TRBV6-1 with TRBJ1-6, with D perhaps TRBD1 (5 bases). Germline-derived CDR1 and CDR2 are MNHNS and SASEGT. The V end was cut by 2 bases, the J end by 0 bases, with 17 bases between. The CDR3 is 19 amino acids. The chain's CDR3 is CASSELGTGLSSYNSPLHF. CDR3 nucleotides: TGTGCCAGCAGTGAACTGGGGACTGGTCTTAGCTCCTATAATTCACCCCTCCACTTT.

This chain joins TRBV6-1 and TRBJ2-5; tentative D call: TRBD1 (5 bases). The J call may be incorrect, as the DNA end agrees better with TRBJ2-7. The CDR3 is 16 residues long. Looked up from germline, CDR1 is MNHNS and CDR2 is SASEGT. The CDR3 is CASSERGRRSSYEQYF. The CDR3 nucleotides are TGTGCCAGCAGTGAAAGGGGCAGGAGAAGCTCCTACGAGCAGTACTTC.

The chain has TRBV6-1 and TRBJ1-2; no clear D gene. V was shortened by 6 bases and J by 8 bases, with 10 bases between the two germline ends. Germline loops: CDR1 MNHNS, CDR2 SASEGT. The length of the CDR3 is 11 residues. In DNA, the CDR3 is TGTGCCAGCAGCGACCTAGGAGGCTACACCTTC. Its translation is CASSDLGGYTF.

CDR3 bases: TGTGCCAGCAGGGGTTTGGGGGAGACCCAGTACTTC. Encoded protein: CASRGLGETQYF. The V call is TRBV5-4, the J call TRBJ2-5; no clear D gene. This CDR3 is built from 12 residues. Germline V gene sequence: CDR1 SGHNT, CDR2 YYREEE (reference sequence). Trimming left V 5 bases short and J 5 bases short, with 10 bases between.

The rearrangement uses TRBV7-3 and TRBJ1-5, with D possibly TRBD1 on 6 matching bases. The CDR3 spans 14 residues. The germline V gene has CDR1 SGHTA and CDR2 FQGTGA. The V end was cut by 1 base, the J end by 5 bases, with 9 bases between. Here the CDR3 DNA reads TGTGCCAGCAGCTTAAACAGGGCGTATCAGCCCCAGCATTTT. Protein sequence: CASSLNRAYQPQHF.

The chain is built from TRBV4-1 and TRBJ2-7; 11 bases are shared with TRBD2. The germline CDR1 and CDR2 sequences are MGHRA and YSYEKL. The length of the CDR3 is 16 residues. V was clipped by 4 bases and J by 3 bases; unmatched bases: 8. CDR3 DNA sequence: TGCGCCAGCAGCCCATCCATAGCGGGAGGGCTCTACGAGCAGTACTTC. This translates into CASSPSIAGGLYEQYF.

This chain joins TRBV30 and TRBJ2-1; perhaps TRBD2 as D (6 bases). This CDR3 has 13 amino acids. V dropped 4 bases and J dropped 8 bases, with 15 bases sitting between them. Germline lookup yields CDR1 GTSNPN and CDR2 SVGIG (reference sequence). CDR3 residues: CAWMHSGGYEQFF. In DNA form, the CDR3 reads TGTGCCTGGATGCACTCCGGAGGGTATGAGCAGTTCTTC. Full variable domain (missing parts from reference TRBV30 and TRBJ2-1): SQTIHQWPATLVQPVGSPLSLECTVEGTSNPNLYWYRQAAGRGLQLLFYSVGIGQISSEVPQNLSASRPQDRQFILSSKKLLLSDSGFYLCAWMHSGGYEQFFGPGTRLTVL.

The chain is built from TRBV15 and TRBJ2-7, with TRBD1 matching 9 bases. J lost 1 base, V lost 2 bases, and 9 bases had no gene match. Germline CDR1 is LNHNV and CDR2 is YYDKDF (reference sequence). The CDR3 extends over 17 amino acids. The CDR3 DNA reads TGTGCCACCAGCAGACAATGGGACAGGGTAATTTCCTACGAGCAGTACTTC. This translates into CATSRQWDRVISYEQYF.

The chain carries TRBV19 and TRBJ2-7; D is possibly TRBD1 (5 bases). Germline V gene data show CDR1 as LNHDA and CDR2 as SQIVND (reference sequence). The CDR3 runs 15 residues. V lost 6 bases and J lost 0, with 15 bases in between. The CDR3 DNA is TGTGCCAGTAGCGCCAATCAGGGCTACTCCTACGAGCAGTACTTC. Its protein product is CASSANQGYSYEQYF.

The V gene is TRBV7-2, the J gene TRBJ1-4; D is unclear. Germline V CDR1 and CDR2: SGHTA, FQGNSA. The CDR3 runs to 14 residues. Trimming left V 2 bases short and J 8 bases short, with 12 bases between. Written as DNA, the CDR3 is TGTGCCAGCAGCTTAAGTGCGGGCCCCGAAAAACTGTTTTTT. Its translation is CASSLSAGPEKLFF. The full variable domain, rest sourced from reference TRBV7-2 and TRBJ1-4, is GAGVSQSPSNKVTEKGKDVELRCDPISGHTALYWYRQSLGQGLEFLIYFQGNSAPDKSGLPSDRFSAERTGGSVSTLTIQRTQQEDSAVYLCASSLSAGPEKLFFGSGTQLSVL.

This chain connects TRBV5-1 to TRBJ2-5, with D unresolved. Germline CDR1 SGHRS, CDR2 YFSETQ. CDR3 size: 14 residues. V was shortened by 0 bases and J by 3 bases, with 9 bases between the two germline ends. The CDR3 nucleotides read TGCGCCAGCAGCTTGGACAGCACTAAAGAGACCCAGTACTTC. Its protein is CASSLDSTKETQYF. The variable domain in full, completed from reference TRBV5-1 and TRBJ2-5, reads KAGVTQTPRYLIKTRGQQVTLSCSPISGHRSVSWYQQTPGQGLQFLFEYFSETQRNKGNFPGRFSGRQFSNSRSEMNVSTLELGDSALYLCASSLDSTKETQYFGPGTRLLVL.

This chain links TRBV2 with TRBJ2-4; 14 nucleotides match TRBD2. The V gene's germline CDR1 is SNHLY and CDR2 FYNNEI. The CDR3 sequence is 18 residues long. Trimming took 6 bases from V and 1 from J; bases not matched to a gene: 8. The CDR3 loop reads CASRGTSGSLTAKNIQYF. The CDR3 DNA is TGTGCCAGCAGGGGGACTAGCGGGAGCCTCACGGCCAAAAACATTCAGTACTTC.

The chain combines TRBV19 with TRBJ2-2; a possible D gene is TRBD2 (5 bases). Germline-derived CDR1 and CDR2 are LNHDA and SQIVND (reference sequence). The V end was cut by 7 bases, the J end by 5 bases, with 20 bases between. The CDR3 runs to 16 residues. The CDR3 DNA follows: TGTGCCAGTACCGACGGAACTAGTGGAGAGACCGGGGAGCTGTTTTTT. It encodes CASTDGTSGETGELFF.

V usage is TRBV4-1 and J usage is TRBJ2-3; D is possibly TRBD1 (5 bases). V was cut by 1 base and J by 2 bases, with 10 bases left in between. The CDR3 is made up of 15 amino acids. Germline V gene lookup returns CDR1 MGHRA and CDR2 YSYEKL. CDR3 sequence reads: CASSQARGFTDTQYF. Here the CDR3 DNA reads TGCGCCAGCAGCCAAGCTAGGGGCTTCACAGATACGCAGTATTTT.